These T cell receptor beta chains were read from a single sample in a study of graft-versus-host responses after intestinal transplantation. The protocol was immunoSEQ multiplex PCR, while the TCRdb copy is restricted to in-frame clones and leaves out a portion. The table has around 15,000 clones, almost 70% seen once. Sample: ileum tissue, taken 700 to 800 days after intestinal transplantation. The receptors shown here come from a human patient who received an intestinal transplant, so some T cells may come from the graft donor. Each CDR3 is given with its conserved first and last residue. D genes are given only for firm matches. Expanded clones are given a class, and other clones once, few, many or no size at all.

D gene	clone size	V gene	J gene	CDR3 protein	CDR3 DNA
TRBD2	once	TRBV13	TRBJ2-7	CASSLGLGLAEYEQYF	TGTGCCAGCAGCTTAGGCCTAGGGCTAGCGGAGTACGAGCAGTACTTC
.	.	TRBV30	TRBJ1-1	CAWSEGLTTEAFF	TGTGCCTGGAGTGAAGGGCTGACCACTGAAGCTTTCTTT
TRBD1	.	TRBV19	TRBJ1-5	CASSIATGGSGNQPQHF	TGTGCCAGTAGTATCGCAACAGGGGGTAGCGGCAATCAGCCCCAGCATTTT
.	.	TRBV7-2	TRBJ2-2	CASSHMKDNTGELFF	TGTGCCAGCAGCCATATGAAGGACAACACCGGGGAGCTGTTTTTT
TRBD2	.	TRBV5-1	TRBJ2-1	CASSLWRGGTDEQFF	TGCGCCAGCAGCTTGTGGCGCGGGGGGACCGACGAGCAGTTCTTC
TRBD1	once	TRBV10-3	TRBJ2-7	CAISEYKYRDSYEQYF	TGTGCCATCAGTGAATACAAGTACCGGGACAGCTACGAGCAGTACTTC
TRBD1	large	TRBV7-8	TRBJ2-7	CASNNPTDRGYEQYF	TGTGCCAGCAACAATCCCACTGACAGGGGCTACGAGCAGTACTTC
TRBD1	.	TRBV11-3	TRBJ2-3	CASSPGGEADTQYF	TGTGCCAGCAGTCCAGGGGGCGAGGCAGATACGCAGTATTTT
.	.	TRBV2	TRBJ1-5	CASSGGVNQPQHF	TGTGCCAGCAGTGGCGGGGTGAATCAGCCCCAGCATTTT
.	.	TRBV10-3	TRBJ2-7	CAIGKGRSYEQYF	TGTGCCATCGGCAAGGGGAGGTCCTACGAGCAGTACTTC
TRBD1	.	TRBV19	TRBJ2-7	CASSIRGDRTSSYEQYF	TGTGCCAGTAGTATAAGGGGGGACAGGACCTCCTCCTACGAGCAGTACTTC
.	.	TRBV7-9	TRBJ1-3	CASSLALSSGNTIYF	TGTGCCAGCAGCTTAGCACTGAGCTCTGGAAACACCATATATTTT
.	.	TRBV7-2	TRBJ2-5	CASSLGLVGETQYF	TGTGCCAGCAGCTTAGGGCTAGTCGGGGAGACCCAGTACTTC
TRBD2	once	TRBV6-4	TRBJ2-2	CASSGTSGSTGELFF	TGTGCCAGCAGTGGGACTAGCGGGAGCACCGGGGAGCTGTTTTTT
TRBD2	.	TRBV30	TRBJ2-7	CAWRPLAGGTYEQYF	TGTGCCTGGAGGCCCTTAGCGGGGGGAACCTACGAGCAGTACTTC
.	.	TRBV27	TRBJ1-5	CASRYGGPNQPQHF	TGTGCCAGCCGGTACGGGGGTCCAAATCAACCCCAGCATTTT
.	.	TRBV9	TRBJ2-7	CASSVSGDPYEQYF	TGTGCCAGCAGCGTGTCGGGAGACCCCTACGAGCAGTACTTC
.	.	TRBV7-5	TRBJ2-6	CARSLRSRPNSGANVLTF	TGTGCCAGAAGCTTAAGGTCCCGACCGAACTCTGGGGCCAACGTCCTGACTTTC
.	.	TRBV7-8	TRBJ2-1	CASSPTFSVQFF	TGTGCCAGCAGCCCCACCTTTAGCGTGCAGTTCTTC
.	.	TRBV11-2	TRBJ2-3	CASSLEPADTQYF	TGTGCCAGCAGCTTAGAACCAGCGGATACGCAGTATTTT
.	.	TRBV28	TRBJ2-2	CASSLWDSNTGELFF	TGTGCCAGCAGTTTATGGGACTCGAACACCGGGGAGCTGTTTTTT
.	.	TRBV28	TRBJ2-1	CASSLWDTDNEQFF	TGTGCCAGCAGTTTATGGGACACCGACAATGAGCAGTTCTTC
TRBD1	.	TRBV2	TRBJ1-4	CATNGQDLNEKLFF	TGTGCCACCAATGGACAGGATCTCAATGAAAAACTGTTTTTT
.	.	TRBV18	TRBJ2-3	CASSPQRGTDTQYF	TGTGCCAGCTCGCCCCAGCGTGGCACAGATACGCAGTATTTT
.	once	TRBV5-1	TRBJ2-1	CASSLPQRDEGNEQFF	TGCGCCAGCAGCTTGCCCCAGAGGGATGAGGGCAATGAGCAGTTCTTC
.	.	TRBV19	TRBJ2-1	CASSSNGAYNEQFF	TGTGCCAGTAGCTCGAATGGAGCCTACAATGAGCAGTTCTTC
TRBD2	few	TRBV19	TRBJ2-2	CASRAGTVNTGELFF	TGTGCCAGTAGAGCGGGGACCGTTAACACCGGGGAGCTGTTTTTT
.	.	TRBV7-9	TRBJ1-2	CASSPDLVAYYGYTF	TGTGCCAGCAGCCCAGACCTCGTGGCCTACTATGGCTACACCTTC
.	.	TRBV6-1	TRBJ1-4	CASSDGGASNEKLFF	TGTGCCAGCAGTGACGGGGGGGCGTCTAATGAAAAACTGTTTTTT
.	.	TRBV9	TRBJ1-1	CASSVGLSVNTEAFF	TGTGCCAGCAGCGTAGGGTTATCAGTGAACACTGAAGCTTTCTTT
.	.	TRBV25-1	TRBJ1-1	CASKGGETEAFF	TGTGCCAGCAAGGGGGGGGAGACTGAAGCTTTCTTT
.	.	TRBV10-3	TRBJ2-1	CAISESDYYNEQFF	TGTGCCATCAGTGAGTCAGATTACTACAATGAGCAGTTCTTC
TRBD1	.	TRBV29-1	TRBJ1-2	CSASTTGDYGYTF	TGCAGCGCAAGCACTACAGGGGACTATGGCTACACCTTC
.	.	TRBV6-6	TRBJ1-5	CASRQGKETQHF	TGTGCCAGCAGGCAGGGGAAAGAAACCCAGCATTTT
.	.	TRBV10-3	TRBJ2-7	CAMTDRNEQYF	TGTGCCATGACGGACAGAAACGAGCAGTACTTC
TRBD2	.	TRBV5-1	TRBJ2-3	CASSSTPSGGTDTQYF	TGCGCCAGCAGTTCGACTCCTAGCGGGGGGACAGATACGCAGTATTTT
.	.	TRBV6-6	TRBJ2-7	CASSYLEAYSSYEQYF	TGTGCCAGCAGTTACCTGGAGGCGTATAGCTCCTACGAGCAGTACTTC
.	.	TRBV6-5	TRBJ1-5	CASSYAFTWKPQHF	TGTGCCAGCAGTTACGCATTCACCTGGAAGCCCCAGCATTTT
.	.	TRBV7-3	TRBJ1-1	CASSPNLLNTEAFF	TGTGCCAGCAGCCCAAACCTATTGAACACTGAAGCTTTCTTT
.	.	TRBV7-6	TRBJ2-7	CASSPDTGYEQYF	TGTGCCAGCAGCCCGGACACCGGCTACGAGCAGTACTTC
.	.	TRBV19	TRBJ1-1	CASSLGADTEAFF	TGTGCCAGTAGTTTGGGGGCGGACACTGAAGCTTTCTTT
.	.	TRBV19	TRBJ2-7	CASSITGVSAEQYF	TGTGCCAGTAGTATCACGGGAGTATCAGCCGAGCAGTACTTC
.	.	TRBV7-9	TRBJ1-2	CASSWPMGRPFYGYTF	TGTGCCAGCAGCTGGCCCATGGGTCGGCCGTTCTATGGCTACACCTTC
TRBD2	.	TRBV28	TRBJ2-1	CASSSTSGHLFGEQFF	TGTGCCAGCAGTTCGACTAGCGGACACCTCTTTGGTGAGCAGTTCTTC
TRBD1	.	TRBV29-1	TRBJ2-5	CSVEYRDRRQGTQYF	TGCAGCGTTGAATATCGGGACAGACGACAGGGGACCCAGTACTTC
.	.	TRBV7-9	TRBJ2-1	CASSFLYGGIDEQFF	TGTGCCAGCAGCTTTTTGTACGGAGGAATCGATGAGCAGTTCTTC
TRBD2	.	TRBV7-9	TRBJ2-1	CASSLLWTSGYNEQFF	TGTGCCAGCAGCTTATTGTGGACTAGCGGATACAATGAGCAGTTCTTC
TRBD1	.	TRBV20-1	TRBJ2-1	CSARGQGEQFF	TGCAGTGCCCGGGGACAGGGTGAGCAGTTCTTC
.	once	TRBV20-1	TRBJ2-7	CSAPVEYEQYF	TGCAGTGCACCGGTTGAGTACGAGCAGTACTTC
TRBD2	.	TRBV11-2	TRBJ2-3	CASSLKLAGAF	TGTGCCAGCAGCTTAAAACTAGCGGGAGCTTTT
.	.	TRBV18	TRBJ2-7	CASSPMPRTYEQYF	TGTGCCAGCTCACCGATGCCCCGGACCTACGAGCAGTACTTC
.	few	TRBV28	TRBJ1-1	CATIDGYTEAFF	TGTGCCACAATTGACGGGTACACTGAAGCTTTCTTT
.	.	TRBV5-1	TRBJ2-5	CASSFGPQETQYF	TGCGCCAGCAGCTTCGGCCCCCAGGAGACCCAGTACTTC
.	.	TRBV25-1	TRBJ1-2	CASSAQEPGNYGYTF	TGTGCCAGCAGTGCCCAAGAGCCAGGGAACTATGGCTACACCTTC